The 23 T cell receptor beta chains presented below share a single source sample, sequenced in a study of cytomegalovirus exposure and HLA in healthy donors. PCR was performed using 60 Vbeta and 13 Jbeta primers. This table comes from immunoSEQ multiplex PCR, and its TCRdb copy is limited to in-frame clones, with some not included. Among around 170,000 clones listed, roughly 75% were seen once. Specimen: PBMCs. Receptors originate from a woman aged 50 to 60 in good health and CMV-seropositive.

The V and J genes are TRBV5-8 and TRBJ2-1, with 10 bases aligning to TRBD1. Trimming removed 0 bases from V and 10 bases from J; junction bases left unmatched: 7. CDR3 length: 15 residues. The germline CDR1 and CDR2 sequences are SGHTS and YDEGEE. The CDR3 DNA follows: TGTGCCAGCAGCTTGGGTAGACAGGGGGCGCGGGAGCAGTTCTTC. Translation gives CASSLGRQGAREQFF.

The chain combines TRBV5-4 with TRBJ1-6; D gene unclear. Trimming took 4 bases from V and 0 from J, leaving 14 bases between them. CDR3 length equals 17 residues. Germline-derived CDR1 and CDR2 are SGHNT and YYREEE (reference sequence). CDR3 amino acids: CASSLGSESSYNSPLHF. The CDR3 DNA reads TGTGCCAGCAGCCTCGGCAGCGAGAGCTCCTATAATTCACCCCTCCACTTT.

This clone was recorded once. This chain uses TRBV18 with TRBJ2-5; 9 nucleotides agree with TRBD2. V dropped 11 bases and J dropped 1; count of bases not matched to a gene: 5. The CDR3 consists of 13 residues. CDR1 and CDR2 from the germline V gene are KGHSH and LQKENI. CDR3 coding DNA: TGTGCCGCTAGCGGGAAGATCCAAGAGACCCAGTACTTC. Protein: CAASGKIQETQYF.

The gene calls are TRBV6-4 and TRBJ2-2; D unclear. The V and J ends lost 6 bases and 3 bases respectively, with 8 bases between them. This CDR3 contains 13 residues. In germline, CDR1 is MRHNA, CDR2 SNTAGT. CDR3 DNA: TGTGCCAGCAGCCCCCTTCACACCGGGGAGCTGTTTTTT. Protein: CASSPLHTGELFF.

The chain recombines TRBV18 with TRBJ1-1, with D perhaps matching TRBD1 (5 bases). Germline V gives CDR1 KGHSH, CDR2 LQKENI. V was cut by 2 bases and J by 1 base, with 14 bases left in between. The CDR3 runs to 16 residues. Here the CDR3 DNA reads TGTGCCAGCTCACCATTATCCGGGCAGGGGAACACTGAAGCTTTCTTT. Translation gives CASSPLSGQGNTEAFF. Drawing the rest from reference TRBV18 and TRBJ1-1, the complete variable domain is NAGVMQNPRHLVRRRGQEARLRCSPMKGHSHVYWYRQLPEEGLKFMVYLQKENIIDESGMPKERFSAEFPKEGPSILRIQQVVRGDSAAYFCASSPLSGQGNTEAFFGQGTRLTVV.

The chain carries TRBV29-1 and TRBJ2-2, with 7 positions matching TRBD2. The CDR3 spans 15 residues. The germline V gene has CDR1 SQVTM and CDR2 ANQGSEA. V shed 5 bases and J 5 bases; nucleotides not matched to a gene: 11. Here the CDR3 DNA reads TGCAGCGTTTTATGGGGAGGGATGAGGACCGGGGAGCTGTTTTTT. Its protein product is CSVLWGGMRTGELFF.

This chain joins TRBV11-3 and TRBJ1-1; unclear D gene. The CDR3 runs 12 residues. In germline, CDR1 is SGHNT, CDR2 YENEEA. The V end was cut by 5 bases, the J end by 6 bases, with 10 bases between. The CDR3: CASSLGPAEAFF. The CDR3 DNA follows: TGTGCCAGCAGCCTAGGGCCCGCTGAAGCTTTCTTT.

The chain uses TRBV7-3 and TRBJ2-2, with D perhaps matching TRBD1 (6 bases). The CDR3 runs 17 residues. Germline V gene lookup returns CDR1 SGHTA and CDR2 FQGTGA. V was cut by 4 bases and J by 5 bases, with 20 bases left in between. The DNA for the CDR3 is TGTGCCAGCAGCTCCCAAGCAGGGGCGGAACGGACCGGGGAGCTGTTTTTT. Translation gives CASSSQAGAERTGELFF.

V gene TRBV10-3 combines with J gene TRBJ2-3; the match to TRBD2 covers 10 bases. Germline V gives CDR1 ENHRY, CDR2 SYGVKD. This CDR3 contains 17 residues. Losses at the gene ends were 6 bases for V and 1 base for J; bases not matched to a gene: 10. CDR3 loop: CAIRKYSGTSGTDTQYF. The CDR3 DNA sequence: TGTGCCATCAGGAAGTATTCGGGGACTAGCGGCACAGATACGCAGTATTTT.

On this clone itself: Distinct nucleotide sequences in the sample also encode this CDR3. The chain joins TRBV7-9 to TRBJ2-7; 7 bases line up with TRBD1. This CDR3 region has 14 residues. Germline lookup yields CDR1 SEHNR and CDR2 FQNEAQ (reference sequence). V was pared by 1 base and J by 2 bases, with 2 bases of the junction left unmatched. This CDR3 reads CASSLGQGAYEQYF. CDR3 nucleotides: TGTGCCAGCAGCTTAGGGCAGGGGGCCTACGAGCAGTACTTC.

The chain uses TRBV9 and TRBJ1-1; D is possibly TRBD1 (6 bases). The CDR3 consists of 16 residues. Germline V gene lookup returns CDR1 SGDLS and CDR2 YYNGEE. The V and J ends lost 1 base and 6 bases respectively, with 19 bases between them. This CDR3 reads CASSVIATGTVPEAFF. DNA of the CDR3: TGTGCCAGCAGCGTAATCGCCACAGGGACGGTCCCTGAAGCTTTCTTT.

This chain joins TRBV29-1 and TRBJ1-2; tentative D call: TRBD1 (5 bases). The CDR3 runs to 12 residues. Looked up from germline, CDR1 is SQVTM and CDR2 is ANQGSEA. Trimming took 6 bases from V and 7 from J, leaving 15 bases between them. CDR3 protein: CSVGRAGTGYTF. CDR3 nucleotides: TGCAGCGTGGGGAGGGCCGGGACTGGCTACACCTTC.

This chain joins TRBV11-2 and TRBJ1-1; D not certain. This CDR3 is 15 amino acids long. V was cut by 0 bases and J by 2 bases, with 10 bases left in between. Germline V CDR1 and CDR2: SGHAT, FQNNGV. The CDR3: CASSLDLPGNTEAFF. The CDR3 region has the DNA TGTGCCAGCAGCTTAGATCTGCCGGGAAACACTGAAGCTTTCTTT.

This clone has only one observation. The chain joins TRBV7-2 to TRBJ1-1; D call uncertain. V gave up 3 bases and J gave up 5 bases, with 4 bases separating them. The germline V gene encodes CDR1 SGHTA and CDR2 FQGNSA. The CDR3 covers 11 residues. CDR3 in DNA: TGTGCCAGCAGCTTGAGGACTGAAGCTTTCTTT. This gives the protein CASSLRTEAFF. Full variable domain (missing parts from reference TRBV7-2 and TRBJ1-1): GAGVSQSPSNKVTEKGKDVELRCDPISGHTALYWYRQSLGQGLEFLIYFQGNSAPDKSGLPSDRFSAERTGGSVSTLTIQRTQQEDSAVYLCASSLRTEAFFGQGTRLTVV.

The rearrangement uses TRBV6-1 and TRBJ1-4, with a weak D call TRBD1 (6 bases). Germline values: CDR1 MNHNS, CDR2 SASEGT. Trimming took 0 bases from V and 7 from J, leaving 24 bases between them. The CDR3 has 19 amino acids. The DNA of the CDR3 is TGTGCCAGCAGTGAAGCGCACTCTTTCTACGGGGGGGCGCGTGAAAAACTGTTTTTT. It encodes CASSEAHSFYGGAREKLFF.

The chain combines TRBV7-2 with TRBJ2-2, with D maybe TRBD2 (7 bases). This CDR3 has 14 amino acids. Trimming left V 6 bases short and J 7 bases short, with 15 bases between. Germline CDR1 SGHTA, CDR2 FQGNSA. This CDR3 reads CASSPRGGGGELFF. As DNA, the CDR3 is TGTGCCAGCAGTCCGCGGGGAGGGGGCGGGGAGCTGTTTTTT.

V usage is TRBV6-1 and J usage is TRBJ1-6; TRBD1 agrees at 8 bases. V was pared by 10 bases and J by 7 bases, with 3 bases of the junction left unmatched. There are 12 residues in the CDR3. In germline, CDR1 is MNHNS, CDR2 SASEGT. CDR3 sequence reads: CAINRGNSPLHF. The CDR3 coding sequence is TGTGCCATAAACAGGGGGAATTCACCCCTCCACTTT.

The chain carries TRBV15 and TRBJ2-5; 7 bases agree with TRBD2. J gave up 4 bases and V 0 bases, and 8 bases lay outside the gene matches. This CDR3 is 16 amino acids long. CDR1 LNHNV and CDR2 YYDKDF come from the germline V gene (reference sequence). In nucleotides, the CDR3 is TGTGCCACCAGCAGAGATCCTCGCGGGGGAGGAGAGACCCAGTACTTC. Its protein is CATSRDPRGGGETQYF.

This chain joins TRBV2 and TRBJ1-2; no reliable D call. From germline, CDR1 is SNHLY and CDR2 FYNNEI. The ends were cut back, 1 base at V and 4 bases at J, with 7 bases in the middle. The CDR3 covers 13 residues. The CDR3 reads CASSEGGSYGYTF. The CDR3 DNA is TGTGCCAGCAGTGAAGGCGGAAGCTATGGCTACACCTTC.

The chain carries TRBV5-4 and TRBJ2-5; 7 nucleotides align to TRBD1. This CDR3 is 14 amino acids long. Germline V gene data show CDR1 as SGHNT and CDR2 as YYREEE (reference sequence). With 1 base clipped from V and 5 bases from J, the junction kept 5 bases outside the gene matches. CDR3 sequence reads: CASSLKTGLETQYF. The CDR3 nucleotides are TGTGCCAGCAGCTTGAAGACAGGGTTGGAGACCCAGTACTTC.

The CDR3 DNA is TGTGCCAGCAGTTACTCCGGGGGGGGATCTTCACCCCTCCACTTT. Its translation: CASSYSGGGSSPLHF. The chain employs TRBV6-5 and TRBJ1-6, with a tentative D call TRBD1 (5 bases). V was trimmed by 0 bases and J by 9 bases, leaving 12 bases between them. The CDR3 spans 15 residues. CDR1 and CDR2 from the germline V gene are MNHEY and SVGAGI.

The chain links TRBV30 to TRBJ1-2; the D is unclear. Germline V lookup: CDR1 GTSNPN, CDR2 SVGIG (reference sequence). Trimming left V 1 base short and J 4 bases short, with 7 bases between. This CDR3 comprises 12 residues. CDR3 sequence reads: CAWSGNSYGYTF. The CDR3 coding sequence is TGTGCCTGGAGTGGAAACAGCTATGGCTACACCTTC.

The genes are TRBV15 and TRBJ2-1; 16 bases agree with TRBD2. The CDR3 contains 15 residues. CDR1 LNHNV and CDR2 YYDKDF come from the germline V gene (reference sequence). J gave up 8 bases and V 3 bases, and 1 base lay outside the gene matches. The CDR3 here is CATSSGTSGRDEQFF. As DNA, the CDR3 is TGTGCCACCAGCAGTGGGACTAGCGGGAGGGATGAGCAGTTCTTC.